This T cell receptor (beta chain) derives from a study of early T cells in non-severe SARS-CoV-2 infection. Study-wide findings and caveats: Anti-spike CD8 responses were favored in VDJdb matching, and private and CD4 specificities were missed.

This CDR3 comprises 14 residues. Losses at the gene ends were 3 bases for V and 12 bases for J; bases not matched to a gene: 4. As regards this clonotype: What it recognizes is unknown.

TCRdb itself ran the 5' RACE reads through MiXCR, one entry per CDR3 protein. This sample carries some 57,000 distinct CDR3 sequences, roughly a tenth of them seen once, and the ten largest clones take roughly 4.5%. The receptor was derived from an adult who was a healthcare worker with PCR-confirmed SARS-CoV-2 infection or an uninfected control (not recorded which). The specimen was whole blood. This rearrangement joins TRBV12-3 or TRBV12-4 to TRBJ2-1; 14 nucleotides match TRBD2. CDR3 residues: CASSLTSGGAGQFF. CDR3 in DNA: TGTGCCAGCAGTTTGACTAGCGGGGGGGCCGGGCAGTTCTTC.